The 5 T cell receptor beta chains in this list originate from one sample, sequenced in a study of PD-L1 blockade in urothelial cancer. The table came from immunoSEQ multiplex PCR; TCRdb's copy has only in-frame clones and leaves some out. The sample consists of under 100,000 clones, over 80% of them appearing once. This sample comprised PBMCs, obtained around atezolizumab (anti-PD-L1) treatment. These receptors all come from a man between 65 and 85 years old with urothelial cancer.

The rearrangement links TRBV4-1 to TRBJ2-5, with 9 bases lining up with TRBD2. The CDR3 contains 17 residues. Germline V gene lookup returns CDR1 MGHRA and CDR2 YSYEKL. Trimming removed 1 base from V and 5 bases from J; junction bases left unmatched: 11. In DNA form, the CDR3 reads TGCGCCAGCAGCCAAGGGACTAGCGCCAGAGGTCGGGAGACCCAGTACTTC. Amino acids: CASSQGTSARGRETQYF.

This clone was detected only a few times. The CDR3 sequence is CASSPRDLGRASGELFF. The CDR3, as DNA: TGTGCCAGCTCACCACGAGATCTCGGGAGGGCGTCCGGGGAGCTGTTTTTT. The J gene is TRBJ2-2, the V gene TRBV18; 8 bases line up with TRBD2. This CDR3 is 17 amino acids long. Germline assignment: CDR1 KGHSH and CDR2 LQKENI. Trimming removed 1 base from V and 6 bases from J; junction bases left unmatched: 10.

The rearrangement links TRBV6-1 to TRBJ1-6, with D unresolved. Trimming left V 7 bases short and J 0 bases short, with 10 bases between. The CDR3 consists of 15 residues. Germline CDR1 and CDR2: MNHNS and SASEGT. In nucleotides, the CDR3 is TGTGCCAGCACCCGAACCAGCTCCTATAATTCACCCCTCCACTTT. It specifies CASTRTSSYNSPLHF.

This clone occurred once. This chain joins TRBV4-3 and TRBJ1-4; D ambiguous. Deletions cut 1 base from V and 14 bases from J, with 14 bases between. Germline V gene data show CDR1 as LGHNA and CDR2 as YSLEER. The CDR3 spans 13 residues. The CDR3 here is CASSQGAHATLFF. CDR3 DNA: TGCGCCAGCAGCCAAGGGGCGCACGCAACTCTGTTTTTT.

J is TRBJ2-3 and V is TRBV9, with 10 bases aligning to TRBD1. The CDR3 has 15 residues. Per germline, CDR1 SGDLS and CDR2 YYNGEE. With 2 bases clipped from V and 5 bases from J, the junction kept 5 bases outside the gene matches. CDR3 sequence: CASSVRTGGEDTQYF. The CDR3 DNA is TGTGCCAGCAGCGTCCGGACAGGGGGGGAAGATACGCAGTATTTT.